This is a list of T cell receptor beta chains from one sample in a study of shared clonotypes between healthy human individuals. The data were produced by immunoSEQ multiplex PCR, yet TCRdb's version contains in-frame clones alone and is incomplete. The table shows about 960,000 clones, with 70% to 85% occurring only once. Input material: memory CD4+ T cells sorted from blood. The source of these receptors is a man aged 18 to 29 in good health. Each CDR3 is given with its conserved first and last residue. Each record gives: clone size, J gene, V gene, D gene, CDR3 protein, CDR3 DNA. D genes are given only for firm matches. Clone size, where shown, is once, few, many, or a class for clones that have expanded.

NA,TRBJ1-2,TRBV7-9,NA,CASSLERSKLDTF,TGTGCCAGCAGCTTAGAAAGATCGAAGTTGGACACCTTC
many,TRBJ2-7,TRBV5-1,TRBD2,CASSYAGTNAYEQYF,TGCGCCAGCAGTTACGCCGGGACTAACGCCTACGAGCAGTACTTC
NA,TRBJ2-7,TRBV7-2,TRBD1,CASSSDRALSYEQYF,TGTGCCAGCAGCTCGGACAGGGCATTATCCTACGAGCAGTACTTC
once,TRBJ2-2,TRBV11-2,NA,CASSLDAVSAGELFF,TGTGCCAGCAGCTTAGATGCAGTCTCAGCCGGGGAGCTGTTTTTT
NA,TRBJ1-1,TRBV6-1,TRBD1,CASKETGGLSEAFF,TGTGCCAGCAAAGAGACAGGGGGCTTGTCTGAAGCTTTCTTT
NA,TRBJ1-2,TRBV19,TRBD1,CASLRQGRDYGYTF,TGTGCCAGTCTCCGACAGGGAAGGGACTATGGCTACACCTTC
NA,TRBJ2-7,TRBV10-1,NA,CASSPQGSYEQYF,TGCGCCAGCTCTCCCCAGGGCTCCTACGAGCAGTACTTC
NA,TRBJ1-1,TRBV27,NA,CASSLGRDTEAFF,TGTGCCAGCAGTTTAGGTAGAGACACTGAAGCTTTCTTT
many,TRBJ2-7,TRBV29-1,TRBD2,CSVDPSGGGREQYF,TGCAGCGTTGATCCCTCGGGGGGAGGGCGCGAGCAGTACTTC
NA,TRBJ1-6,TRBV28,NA,CASSLWTDNSPLHF,TGTGCCAGCAGTTTATGGACAGATAATTCACCCCTCCACTTT
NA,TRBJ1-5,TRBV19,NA,CASSIGERINQPQHF,TGTGCCAGTAGTATAGGGGAACGGATAAATCAGCCCCAGCATTTT
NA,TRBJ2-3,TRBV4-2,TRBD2,CASSQQTSGSTDTQYF,TGTGCCAGCAGCCAACAAACTAGCGGGAGCACAGATACGCAGTATTTT
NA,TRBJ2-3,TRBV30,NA,CAWTAADTQYF,TGTGCCTGGACCGCGGCAGATACGCAGTATTTT
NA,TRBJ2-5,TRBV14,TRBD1,CASSRTGGFQETQYF,TGTGCCAGCAGCCGGACAGGGGGCTTTCAAGAGACCCAGTACTTC
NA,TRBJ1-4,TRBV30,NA,CAWRGDSKLFF,TGTGCCTGGAGGGGGGACTCTAAACTGTTTTTT
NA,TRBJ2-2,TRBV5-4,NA,CASSPPGIGTGELFF,TGTGCCAGCAGCCCCCCAGGGATAGGCACCGGGGAGCTGTTTTTT
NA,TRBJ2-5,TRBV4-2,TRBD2,CASSQIAAGVTGPQYF,TGTGCCAGCAGCCAGATCGCAGCGGGGGTTACGGGGCCCCAGTACTTC
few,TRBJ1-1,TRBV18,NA,CASSPSGGEAFF,TGTGCCAGCTCACCCTCAGGAGGTGAAGCTTTCTTT
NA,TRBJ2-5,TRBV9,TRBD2,CASSAGTSTWETQYF,TGTGCCAGCAGCGCTGGGACTAGCACTTGGGAGACCCAGTACTTC
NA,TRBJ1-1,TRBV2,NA,CASSSTPGPNTEAFF,TGTGCCAGCAGTTCAACCCCGGGGCCTAACACTGAAGCTTTCTTT
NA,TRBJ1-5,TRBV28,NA,CASSLGGQRQPQHF,TGTGCCAGCAGTTTGGGGGGGCAAAGGCAGCCCCAGCATTTT
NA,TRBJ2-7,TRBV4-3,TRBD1,CASSQPGTGEKDRPYEQYF,TGCGCCAGCAGCCAACCTGGGACAGGGGAAAAGGACCGACCCTACGAGCAGTACTTC
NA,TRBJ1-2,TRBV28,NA,CASSLDYGYTF,TGTGCCAGCAGTTTAGACTATGGCTACACCTTC
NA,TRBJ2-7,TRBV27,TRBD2,CASSRGLAGKQYF,TGTGCCAGCAGTAGGGGACTAGCGGGTAAGCAGTACTTC
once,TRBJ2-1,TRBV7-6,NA,CASSPGGVLDNEQFF,TGTGCCAGCAGCCCCGGGGGAGTACTAGACAATGAGCAGTTCTTC
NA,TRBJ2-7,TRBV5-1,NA,CASSGSGTGSSYEQYF,TGCGCCAGCAGCGGATCCGGGACGGGAAGCTCCTACGAGCAGTACTTC
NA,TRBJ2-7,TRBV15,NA,CATSSQTSSYEQYF,TGTGCCACCAGCAGTCAGACTAGTTCCTACGAGCAGTACTTC
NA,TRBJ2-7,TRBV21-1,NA,CASSSPGQGGEQYF,TGTGCCAGCAGCTCACCGGGACAGGGGGGCGAGCAGTACTTC
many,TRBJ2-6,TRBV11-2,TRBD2,CASSQLAVGANVLTF,TGTGCCAGCAGCCAACTAGCGGTCGGGGCCAACGTCCTGACTTTC
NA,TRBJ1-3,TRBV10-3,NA,CAIREYSGNTIYF,TGTGCCATCAGAGAATACTCTGGAAACACCATATATTTT
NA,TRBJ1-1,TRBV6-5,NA,CASRLAPAGPAFF,TGTGCCAGCAGGCTAGCCCCGGCGGGTCCGGCTTTCTTT
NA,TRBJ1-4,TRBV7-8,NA,CASSHPSGEKLFF,TGTGCCAGCAGCCACCCGTCGGGTGAAAAACTGTTTTTT
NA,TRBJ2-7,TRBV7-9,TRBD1,CASSSGTGWGQYF,TGTGCCAGCAGCTCCGGGACAGGGTGGGGGCAGTACTTC
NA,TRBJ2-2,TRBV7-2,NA,CASSLAGTGELFF,TGTGCCAGCAGCTTAGCAGGAACCGGGGAGCTGTTTTTT
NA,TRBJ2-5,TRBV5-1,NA,CASSLERGEETQYF,TGCGCCAGCAGCTTGGAGAGGGGTGAAGAGACCCAGTACTTC
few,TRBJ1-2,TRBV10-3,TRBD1,CAISDHLTGIGGYTF,TGTGCCATCAGTGACCACTTGACAGGGATAGGTGGCTACACCTTC
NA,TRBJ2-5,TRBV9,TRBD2,CASSVVGGRVGETQYF,TGTGCCAGCAGCGTAGTTGGCGGGAGGGTGGGAGAGACCCAGTACTTC